Detailed here is one TCR beta chain. V was trimmed by 0 bases and J by 0 bases, leaving 6 bases between them. The CDR3 length is 16 residues. The V gene's germline CDR1 is MNHEY and CDR2 SVGAGI. The record originates from a study of blood T cell repertoires in COVID-19. Only in-frame clones appear in the TCRdb table, and some are missing; sequencing was by immunoSEQ multiplex PCR. Of 300,000 or so clones in the sample, approximately 90% were seen once. The rearrangement links TRBV6-5 to TRBJ2-6, with D unclear. The sequence was collected from a woman in her twenties or thirties who had recovered from COVID-19. The material sequenced was peripheral blood. CDR3 DNA: TGTGCCAGCAGTTACTCGAGGCCCTCTGGGGCCAACGTCCTGACTTTC. This codes for CASSYSRPSGANVLTF.